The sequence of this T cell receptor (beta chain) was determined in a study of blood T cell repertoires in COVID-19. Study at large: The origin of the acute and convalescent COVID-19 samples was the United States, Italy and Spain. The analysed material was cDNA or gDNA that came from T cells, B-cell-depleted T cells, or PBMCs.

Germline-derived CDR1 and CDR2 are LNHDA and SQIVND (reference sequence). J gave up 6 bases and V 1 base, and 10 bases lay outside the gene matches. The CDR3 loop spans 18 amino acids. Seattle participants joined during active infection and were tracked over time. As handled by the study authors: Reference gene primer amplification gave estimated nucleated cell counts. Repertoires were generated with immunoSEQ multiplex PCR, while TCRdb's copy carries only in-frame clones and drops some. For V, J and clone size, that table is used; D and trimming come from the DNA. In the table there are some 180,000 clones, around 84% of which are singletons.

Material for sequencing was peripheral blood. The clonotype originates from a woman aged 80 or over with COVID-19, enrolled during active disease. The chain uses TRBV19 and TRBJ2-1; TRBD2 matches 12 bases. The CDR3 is CASSIGAMTSGSPNEQFF. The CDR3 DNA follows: TGTGCCAGTAGTATAGGGGCGATGACTAGCGGGAGCCCCAATGAGCAGTTCTTC.